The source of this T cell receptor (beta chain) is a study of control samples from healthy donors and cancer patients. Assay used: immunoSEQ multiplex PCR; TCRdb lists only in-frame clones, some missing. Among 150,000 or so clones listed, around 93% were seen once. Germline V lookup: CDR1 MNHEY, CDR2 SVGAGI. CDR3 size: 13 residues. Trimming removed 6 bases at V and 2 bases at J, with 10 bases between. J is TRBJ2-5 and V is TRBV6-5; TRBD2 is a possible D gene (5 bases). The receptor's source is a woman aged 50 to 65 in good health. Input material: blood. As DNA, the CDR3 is TGTGCCAGCAGCACCAGCGGACAAGAGACCCAGTACTTC. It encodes CASSTSGQETQYF.